The TCR beta chain under discussion was sequenced for a study of T cell responses to AZD1222 COVID-19 vaccine. The table came from immunoSEQ multiplex PCR; TCRdb's copy has only in-frame clones and leaves some out. This sample has about 110,000 clones; approximately 89% occur once, and the top ten carry about 3%. Germline-derived CDR1 and CDR2 are SGHVS and FQNEAQ. V shed 1 base, J shed 0 bases, and the junction held 0 bases outside the gene matches. The CDR3 is 15 residues long. The TCR originated in an adult in good health. This chain connects TRBV7-8 to TRBJ2-1; 7 bases agree with TRBD1. Sequenced here: peripheral blood, sampled on day 0 of MenACWY control vaccination. This CDR3 reads CASSLDRGSYNEQFF. The CDR3 DNA reads as TGTGCCAGCAGCTTAGACAGGGGCTCCTACAATGAGCAGTTCTTC.